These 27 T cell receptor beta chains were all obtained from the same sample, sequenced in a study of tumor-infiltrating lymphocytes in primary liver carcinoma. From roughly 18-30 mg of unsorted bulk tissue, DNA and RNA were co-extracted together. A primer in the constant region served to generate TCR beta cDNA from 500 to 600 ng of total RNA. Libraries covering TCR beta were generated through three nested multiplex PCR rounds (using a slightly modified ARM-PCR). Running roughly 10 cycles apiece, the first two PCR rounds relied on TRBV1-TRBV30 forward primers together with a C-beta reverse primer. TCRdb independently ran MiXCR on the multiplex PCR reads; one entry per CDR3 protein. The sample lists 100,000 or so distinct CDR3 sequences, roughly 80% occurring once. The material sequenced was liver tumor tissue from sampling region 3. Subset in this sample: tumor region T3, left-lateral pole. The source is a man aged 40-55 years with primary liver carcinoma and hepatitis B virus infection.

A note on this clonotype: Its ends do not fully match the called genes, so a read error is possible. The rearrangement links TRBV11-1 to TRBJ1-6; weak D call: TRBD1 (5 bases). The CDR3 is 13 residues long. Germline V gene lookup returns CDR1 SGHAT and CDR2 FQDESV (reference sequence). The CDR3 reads CANSRTLIPPPHF. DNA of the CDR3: TGTGCCAACAGCCGGACACTGATTCCACCCCCCCACTTT.

The chain's CDR3 is CANSSSDANTEAFF. The CDR3 region has the DNA TGTGCCAACAGCTCTTCAGACGCGAACACTGAAGCTTTCTTT. V and J are TRBV12-3 or TRBV12-4 and TRBJ1-1; D uncertain. Deletions cut 10 bases from V and 1 base from J, with 16 bases between. The CDR3 is made up of 14 amino acids.

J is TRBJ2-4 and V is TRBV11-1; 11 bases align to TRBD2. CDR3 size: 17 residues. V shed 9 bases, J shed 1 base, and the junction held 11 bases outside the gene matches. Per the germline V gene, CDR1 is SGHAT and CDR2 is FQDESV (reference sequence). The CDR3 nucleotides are TGTGCCAGGAACTTTCCCCGGACTAGCGGGGCCAAAAACATTCAGTACTTC. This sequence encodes CARNFPRTSGAKNIQYF.

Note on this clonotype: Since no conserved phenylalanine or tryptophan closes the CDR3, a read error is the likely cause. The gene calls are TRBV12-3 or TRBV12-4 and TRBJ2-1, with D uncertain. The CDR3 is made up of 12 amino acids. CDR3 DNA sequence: TGTACCAGCAGTTTGTTGGGGAATGAGCAGTTCTTA. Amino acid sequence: CTSSLLGNEQFL.

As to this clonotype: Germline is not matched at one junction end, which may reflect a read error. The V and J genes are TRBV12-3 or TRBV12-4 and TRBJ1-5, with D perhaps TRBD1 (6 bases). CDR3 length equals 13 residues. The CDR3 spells CVSQGSGAQPRHF. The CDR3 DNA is TGTGTCAGCCAGGGTTCGGGGGCTCAGCCCCGGCATTTT.

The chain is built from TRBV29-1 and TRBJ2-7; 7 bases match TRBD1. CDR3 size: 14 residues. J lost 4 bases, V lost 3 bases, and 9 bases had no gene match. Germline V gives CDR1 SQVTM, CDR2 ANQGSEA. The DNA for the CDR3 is TGCAGCGTTGAGTTTAGTAACAGGGGATACGAGCAGTACTTC. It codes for CSVEFSNRGYEQYF.

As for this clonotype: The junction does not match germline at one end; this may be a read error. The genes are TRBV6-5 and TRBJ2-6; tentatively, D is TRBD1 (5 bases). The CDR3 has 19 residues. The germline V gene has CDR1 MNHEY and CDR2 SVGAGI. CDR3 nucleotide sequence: TGTGCTAGCAGCCGATCCTGGGCAGGGCCCTTATCTGGGGCCAACGTCCTGACTTTC. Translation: CASSRSWAGPLSGANVLTF.

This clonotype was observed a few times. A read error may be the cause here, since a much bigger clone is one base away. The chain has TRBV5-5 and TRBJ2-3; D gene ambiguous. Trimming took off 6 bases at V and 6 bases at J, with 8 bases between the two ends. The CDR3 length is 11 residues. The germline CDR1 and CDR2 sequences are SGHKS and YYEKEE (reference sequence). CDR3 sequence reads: CASNYGDTQYF. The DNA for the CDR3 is TGTGCCAGCAACTATGGGGATACGCAGTATTTT.

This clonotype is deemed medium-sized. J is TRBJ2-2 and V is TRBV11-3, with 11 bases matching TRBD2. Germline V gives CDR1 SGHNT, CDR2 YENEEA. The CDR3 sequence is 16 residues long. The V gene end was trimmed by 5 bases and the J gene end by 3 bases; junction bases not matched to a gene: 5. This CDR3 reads CASSPGLAGYTGELFF. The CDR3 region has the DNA TGTGCCAGCAGCCCCGGACTAGCGGGCTACACCGGGGAGCTGTTTTTT.

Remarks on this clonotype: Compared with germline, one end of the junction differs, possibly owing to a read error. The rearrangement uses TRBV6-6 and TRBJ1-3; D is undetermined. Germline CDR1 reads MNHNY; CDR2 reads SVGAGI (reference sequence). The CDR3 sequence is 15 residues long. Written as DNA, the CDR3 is TGTGCCAGCAGTTGGAATCCGGGGTCTGGAAACACCGTATATTTT. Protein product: CASSWNPGSGNTVYF.

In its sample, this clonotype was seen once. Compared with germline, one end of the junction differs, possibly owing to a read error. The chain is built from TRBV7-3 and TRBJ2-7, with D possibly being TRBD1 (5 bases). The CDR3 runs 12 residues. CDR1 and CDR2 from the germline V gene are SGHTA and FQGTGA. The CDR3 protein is CAISFRVHEQYF. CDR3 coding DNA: TGTGCCATCAGCTTCAGGGTCCACGAGCAGTATTTC.

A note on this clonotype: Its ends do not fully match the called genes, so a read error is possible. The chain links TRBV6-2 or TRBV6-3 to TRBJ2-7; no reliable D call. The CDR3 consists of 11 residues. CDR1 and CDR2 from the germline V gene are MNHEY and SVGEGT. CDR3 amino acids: CASSFANDQYF. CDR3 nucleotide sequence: TGTGCCAGCAGTTTCGCCAACGACCAGTATTTC.

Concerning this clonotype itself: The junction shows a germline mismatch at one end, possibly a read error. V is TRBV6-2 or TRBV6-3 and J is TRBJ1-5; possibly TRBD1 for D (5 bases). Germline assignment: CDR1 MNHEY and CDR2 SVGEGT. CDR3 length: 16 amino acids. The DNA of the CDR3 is TGTGCCAGCAGTTATGGGGCAGGGTCCGGGACTCAGCCCCAGCGTTTT. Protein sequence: CASSYGAGSGTQPQRF.

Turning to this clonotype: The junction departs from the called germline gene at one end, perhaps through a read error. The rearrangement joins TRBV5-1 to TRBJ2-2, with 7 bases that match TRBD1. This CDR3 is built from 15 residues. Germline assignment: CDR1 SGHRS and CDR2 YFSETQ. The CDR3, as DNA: TGCGCCAGCACCGACAGGGTCCAGAACACCGGGGAGTTGTTTTTT. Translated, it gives CASTDRVQNTGELFF.

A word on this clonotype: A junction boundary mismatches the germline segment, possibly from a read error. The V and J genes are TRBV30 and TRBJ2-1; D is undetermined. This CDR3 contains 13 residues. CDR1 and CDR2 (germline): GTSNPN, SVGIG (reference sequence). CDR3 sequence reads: CAWSPSRNKEQFF. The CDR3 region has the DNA TGTGCCTGGAGTCCGAGCAGGAACAAGGAGCAGTTCTTC.

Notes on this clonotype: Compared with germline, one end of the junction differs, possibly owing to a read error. The CDR3 DNA reads as TGCGCCAGCAACCAGACAGGGGCAGGGAGGAACTATGGCTACATCTTC. It is translated as CASNQTGAGRNYGYIF. The chain has TRBV4-3 and TRBJ1-2; TRBD1 matches at 8 bases. CDR1 and CDR2 (germline): LGHNA, YSLEER. The CDR3 length is 16 residues.

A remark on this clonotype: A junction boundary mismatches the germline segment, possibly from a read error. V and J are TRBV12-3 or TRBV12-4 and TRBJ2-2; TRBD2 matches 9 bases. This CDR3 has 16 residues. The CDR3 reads CASSPTSGGNTGEPFF. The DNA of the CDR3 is TGTGCCAGCAGTCCGACTAGCGGAGGGAACACCGGGGAGCCGTTCTTT.

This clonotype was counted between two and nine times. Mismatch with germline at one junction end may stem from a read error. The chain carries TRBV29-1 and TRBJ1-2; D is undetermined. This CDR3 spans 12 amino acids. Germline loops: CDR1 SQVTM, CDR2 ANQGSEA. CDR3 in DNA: TGCAGTGTTGTCGACGGAACCTATGGCTACACCTTC. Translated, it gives CSVVDGTYGYTF.

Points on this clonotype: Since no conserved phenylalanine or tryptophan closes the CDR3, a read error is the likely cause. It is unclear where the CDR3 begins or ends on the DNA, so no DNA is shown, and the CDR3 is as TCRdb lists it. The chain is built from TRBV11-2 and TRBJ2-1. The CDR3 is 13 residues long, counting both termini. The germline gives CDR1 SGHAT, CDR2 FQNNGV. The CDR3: CVSSSELYNEQFY.

The CDR3: CASSFLESDQFF. The CDR3, as DNA: TGTGCCAGCAGCTTTCTCGAGAGCGACCAGTTCTTC. The chain links TRBV7-9 to TRBJ2-1; unclear D gene. The CDR3 has 12 residues. Germline loops: CDR1 SEHNR, CDR2 FQNEAQ (reference sequence). Deletions cut 3 bases from V and 13 bases from J, with 13 bases between.

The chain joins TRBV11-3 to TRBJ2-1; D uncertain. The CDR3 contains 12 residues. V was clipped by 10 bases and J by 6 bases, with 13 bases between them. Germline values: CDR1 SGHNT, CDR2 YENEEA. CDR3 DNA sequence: TGTGCCACCGTCTTAAATGCCAATGAGCAGTTCTTC. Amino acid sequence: CATVLNANEQFF.

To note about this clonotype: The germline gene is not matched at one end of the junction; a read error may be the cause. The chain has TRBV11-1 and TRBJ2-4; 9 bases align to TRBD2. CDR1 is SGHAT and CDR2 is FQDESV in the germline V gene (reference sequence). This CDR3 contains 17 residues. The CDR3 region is CASSFPGASGTKNTQYF. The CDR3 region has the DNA TGTGCCAGCAGCTTTCCCGGGGCTAGCGGGACCAAAAATACTCAGTATTTC.

The CDR3 sequence: CATSQDSQTSDSLEAFF. CDR3 nucleotides: TGCGCCACTAGCCAAGATTCCCAGACTTCGGACAGCCTTGAAGCTTTCTTT. The V gene is TRBV4-1, the J gene TRBJ1-1; possible D gene TRBD1, 6 bases. CDR3 length: 17 amino acids. Per the germline V gene, CDR1 is MGHRA and CDR2 is YSYEKL. V was cut by 10 bases and J by 7 bases, with 31 bases left in between.

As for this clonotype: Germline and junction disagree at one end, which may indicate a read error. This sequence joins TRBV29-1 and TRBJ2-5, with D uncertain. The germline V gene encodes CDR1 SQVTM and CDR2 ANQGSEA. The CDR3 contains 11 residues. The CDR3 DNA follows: TGCAGCATGGAGCCGATAGAGACCCAGTATTTC. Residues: CSMEPIETQYF. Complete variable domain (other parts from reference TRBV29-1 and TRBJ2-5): SAVISQKPSRDICQRGTSLTIQCQVDSQVTMMFWYRQQPGQSLTLIATANQGSEATYESGFVIDKFPISRPNLTFSTLTVSNMSPEDSSIYLCSMEPIETQYFGPGTRLLVL.

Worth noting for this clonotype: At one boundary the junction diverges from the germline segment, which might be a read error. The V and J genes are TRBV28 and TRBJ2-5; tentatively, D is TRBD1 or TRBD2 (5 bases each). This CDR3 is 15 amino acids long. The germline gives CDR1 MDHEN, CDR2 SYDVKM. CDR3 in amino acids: CASSETNGALETQYF. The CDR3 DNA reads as TGTGCCAGCAGTGAGACTAACGGGGCCTTGGAGACCCAGTATTTC.

CDR3: CASSHARGQVNYEQFF. In nucleotides, the CDR3 is TGTGCCAGCAGCCACGCCCGGGGACAGGTGAACTATGAGCAGTTCTTC. The chain is built from TRBV4-2 and TRBJ2-1; 8 positions match TRBD1. In germline, CDR1 is LGHNA, CDR2 YNFKEQ. The CDR3 totals 16 residues. Germline trimming cut 3 bases from V and 8 bases from J; bases unmatched to any gene: 12.

CDR3 amino acids: CNAGIGAGYTGELFF. The CDR3 nucleotides are TGCAATGCTGGGATTGGGGCAGGGTACACCGGGGAGCTGTTTTTT. The chain employs TRBV29-1 and TRBJ2-2, with a weak D call TRBD1 (5 bases). Germline CDR1 and CDR2: SQVTM and ANQGSEA. The CDR3 length is 15 residues.